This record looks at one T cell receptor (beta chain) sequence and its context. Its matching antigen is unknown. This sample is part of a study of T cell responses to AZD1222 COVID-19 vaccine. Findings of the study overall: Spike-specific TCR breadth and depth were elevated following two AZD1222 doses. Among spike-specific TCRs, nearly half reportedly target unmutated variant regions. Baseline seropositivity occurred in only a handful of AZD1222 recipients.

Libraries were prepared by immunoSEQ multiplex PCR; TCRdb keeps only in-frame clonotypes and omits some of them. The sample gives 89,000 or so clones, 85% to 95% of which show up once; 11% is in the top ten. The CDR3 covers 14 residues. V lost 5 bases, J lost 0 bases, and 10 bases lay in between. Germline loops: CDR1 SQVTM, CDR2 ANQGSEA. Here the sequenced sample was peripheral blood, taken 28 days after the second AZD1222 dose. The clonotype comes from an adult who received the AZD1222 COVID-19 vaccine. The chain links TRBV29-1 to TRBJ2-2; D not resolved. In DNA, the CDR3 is TGCAGCGTTTTGGGGTTCGCGAACACCGGGGAGCTGTTTTTT. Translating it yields CSVLGFANTGELFF.